A selection of T cell receptor beta chains follows, all from one sample in a study of blood T cell repertoires in COVID-19. Generated by immunoSEQ multiplex PCR, the TCRdb table keeps only in-frame clones and is missing some. The sample includes 200,000 to 300,000 clones, roughly 84% of them seen just once. Sequencing was carried out using peripheral blood. Source of these receptors: a woman in her forties who had recovered from COVID-19. The CDR3 runs from the conserved cysteine through the conserved F or W. D genes are given only for firm matches. For some rows the clone size is stated as once, few or many, or as a class when expanded; others skip it.

J gene: TRBJ1-2; clone size: .; V gene: TRBV3-1/TRBV3-2; D gene: TRBD1; CDR3 protein: CASSQERDRGIGYTF; CDR3 DNA: TGTGCCAGCAGCCAAGAAAGAGACAGGGGGATCGGCTACACCTTC
J gene: TRBJ1-2; clone size: once; V gene: TRBV7-9; D gene: .; CDR3 protein: CASSLGSLGSGYTF; CDR3 DNA: TGTGCCAGCAGCTTAGGAAGTTTAGGGAGCGGCTACACCTTC
J gene: TRBJ2-5; clone size: .; V gene: TRBV28; D gene: TRBD2; CDR3 protein: CASSHPGLAKETQYF; CDR3 DNA: TGTGCCAGCAGTCACCCGGGACTAGCGAAGGAGACCCAGTACTTC
J gene: TRBJ2-2; clone size: few; V gene: TRBV5-4; D gene: .; CDR3 protein: CASSLVYQGTGELFF; CDR3 DNA: TGTGCCAGCAGCTTGGTCTACCAGGGGACCGGGGAGCTGTTTTTT
J gene: TRBJ2-7; clone size: .; V gene: TRBV10-3; D gene: TRBD1; CDR3 protein: CAISAIQGISYEQYF; CDR3 DNA: TGTGCCATCAGTGCAATACAGGGGATCTCCTACGAGCAGTACTTC
J gene: TRBJ1-2; clone size: .; V gene: TRBV6-1; D gene: .; CDR3 protein: CASSDSSYGYTF; CDR3 DNA: TGTGCCAGCAGCGACAGTAGCTATGGCTACACCTTC
J gene: TRBJ2-1; clone size: .; V gene: TRBV7-9; D gene: TRBD1; CDR3 protein: CASSLAQGAKFF; CDR3 DNA: TGTGCCAGCAGCTTGGCCCAGGGGGCGAAGTTCTTC
J gene: TRBJ1-1; clone size: .; V gene: TRBV6-6; D gene: .; CDR3 protein: CASSVGGTEAFF; CDR3 DNA: TGTGCCAGCAGCGTAGGGGGCACTGAAGCTTTCTTT
J gene: TRBJ2-2; clone size: .; V gene: TRBV9; D gene: TRBD1; CDR3 protein: CASSPTGDRNTGELFF; CDR3 DNA: TGTGCCAGCAGCCCCACTGGGGACAGAAACACCGGGGAGCTGTTTTTT
J gene: TRBJ1-5; clone size: .; V gene: TRBV4-1; D gene: .; CDR3 protein: CASSQGRTDNQPQHF; CDR3 DNA: TGCGCCAGCAGCCAAGGAAGGACAGACAATCAGCCCCAGCATTTT
J gene: TRBJ2-1; clone size: .; V gene: TRBV10-3; D gene: .; CDR3 protein: CAISDIGGGHYEQFF; CDR3 DNA: TGTGCCATCAGTGATATTGGGGGGGGCCACTATGAGCAGTTCTTC
J gene: TRBJ1-1; clone size: .; V gene: TRBV5-8; D gene: .; CDR3 protein: CASSPPTDLTREAFF; CDR3 DNA: TGTGCCAGCAGCCCCCCGACAGACCTAACAAGGGAAGCTTTCTTT
J gene: TRBJ2-3; clone size: .; V gene: TRBV5-4; D gene: TRBD2; CDR3 protein: CASRERGGGDTQYF; CDR3 DNA: TGTGCCAGCAGGGAGCGGGGGGGCGGGGATACGCAGTATTTT
J gene: TRBJ2-7; clone size: once; V gene: TRBV5-1; D gene: TRBD1; CDR3 protein: CASSVTGMAYEQYF; CDR3 DNA: TGCGCCAGCAGCGTGACAGGGATGGCCTACGAGCAGTACTTC
J gene: TRBJ1-2; clone size: .; V gene: TRBV28; D gene: .; CDR3 protein: CASSLVEGGYTF; CDR3 DNA: TGTGCCAGCAGTTTAGTGGAGGGTGGCTACACCTTC
J gene: TRBJ1-3; clone size: .; V gene: TRBV18; D gene: TRBD1; CDR3 protein: CASSPGQATGNTIYF; CDR3 DNA: TGTGCCAGCTCCCCCGGACAGGCGACTGGAAACACCATATATTTT
J gene: TRBJ2-5; clone size: .; V gene: TRBV29-1; D gene: TRBD2; CDR3 protein: CSAVAGDETQYF; CDR3 DNA: TGCAGCGCCGTAGCGGGGGACGAGACCCAGTACTTC
J gene: TRBJ2-1; clone size: .; V gene: TRBV5-1; D gene: TRBD2; CDR3 protein: CASSLAVAGASGQFF; CDR3 DNA: TGCGCCAGCAGCTTGGCCGTAGCGGGGGCCTCGGGGCAGTTCTTC
J gene: TRBJ2-7; clone size: .; V gene: TRBV5-1; D gene: TRBD2; CDR3 protein: CASSLAVVAGGEQYF; CDR3 DNA: TGCGCCAGCAGCTTGGCCGTGGTAGCGGGGGGCGAGCAGTACTTC
J gene: TRBJ1-4; clone size: .; V gene: TRBV5-6; D gene: .; CDR3 protein: CASSSTLQGIREKLFF; CDR3 DNA: TGTGCCAGCAGCTCGACCCTTCAGGGAATAAGGGAAAAACTGTTTTTT
J gene: TRBJ2-7; clone size: .; V gene: TRBV13; D gene: .; CDR3 protein: CASSLAPRYYEQYF; CDR3 DNA: TGTGCCAGCAGCTTAGCACCCCGCTACTACGAGCAGTACTTC
J gene: TRBJ1-2; clone size: many; V gene: TRBV28; D gene: TRBD1; CDR3 protein: CASSIPGTGSYGYTF; CDR3 DNA: TGTGCCAGCAGCATTCCCGGGACAGGAAGTTATGGCTACACCTTC
J gene: TRBJ2-7; clone size: .; V gene: TRBV5-1; D gene: .; CDR3 protein: CASSPAELYEQYF; CDR3 DNA: TGCGCCAGCAGCCCCGCGGAACTGTACGAGCAGTACTTC
J gene: TRBJ2-2; clone size: .; V gene: TRBV5-1; D gene: .; CDR3 protein: CASSRQGPKNTGELFF; CDR3 DNA: TGCGCCAGCAGCAGGCAGGGGCCTAAAAACACCGGGGAGCTGTTTTTT
J gene: TRBJ1-6; clone size: few; V gene: TRBV19; D gene: TRBD1; CDR3 protein: CASSILGQDSPLHF; CDR3 DNA: TGTGCCAGTAGTATCCTCGGACAGGATTCACCCCTCCACTTT
J gene: TRBJ2-3; clone size: .; V gene: TRBV3-1/TRBV3-2; D gene: TRBD2; CDR3 protein: CASSHLAGGPDTQYF; CDR3 DNA: TGTGCCAGCAGCCATCTAGCGGGGGGGCCAGATACGCAGTATTTT
J gene: TRBJ2-2; clone size: .; V gene: TRBV7-9; D gene: TRBD1; CDR3 protein: CASTTPRGTGVTGELFF; CDR3 DNA: TGTGCCAGTACTACACCCCGGGGGACAGGGGTTACCGGGGAGCTGTTTTTT
J gene: TRBJ1-5; clone size: once; V gene: TRBV5-1; D gene: TRBD1; CDR3 protein: CASSLGTGGAGNQPQHF; CDR3 DNA: TGCGCCAGCAGCCTCGGGACAGGGGGCGCGGGCAATCAGCCCCAGCATTTT
J gene: TRBJ2-5; clone size: .; V gene: TRBV7-2; D gene: .; CDR3 protein: CASSRDRLQETQYF; CDR3 DNA: TGTGCCAGCAGCCGCGACAGGCTCCAAGAGACCCAGTACTTC
J gene: TRBJ2-3; clone size: .; V gene: TRBV5-1; D gene: .; CDR3 protein: CASSLGRSTDTQYF; CDR3 DNA: TGCGCCAGCAGCTTAGGGAGGAGCACAGATACGCAGTATTTT
J gene: TRBJ2-7; clone size: .; V gene: TRBV2; D gene: TRBD2; CDR3 protein: CASSGTSGTYEQYF; CDR3 DNA: TGTGCCAGCAGCGGGACTAGCGGGACCTACGAGCAGTACTTC
J gene: TRBJ1-2; clone size: .; V gene: TRBV19; D gene: .; CDR3 protein: CASSPDRLLYGYTF; CDR3 DNA: TGTGCCAGTAGTCCTGACAGGTTGCTCTATGGCTACACCTTC
J gene: TRBJ1-1; clone size: .; V gene: TRBV20-1; D gene: .; CDR3 protein: CSASNSVTEAFF; CDR3 DNA: TGCAGTGCTAGTAATTCAGTTACTGAAGCTTTCTTT
J gene: TRBJ2-2; clone size: .; V gene: TRBV19; D gene: .; CDR3 protein: CASSRTAGELFF; CDR3 DNA: TGTGCCAGTAGTAGAACAGCCGGGGAGCTGTTTTTT
J gene: TRBJ1-4; clone size: .; V gene: TRBV6-5; D gene: .; CDR3 protein: CASSYAGEKLFF; CDR3 DNA: TGTGCCAGCAGTTATGCGGGTGAAAAACTGTTTTTT
J gene: TRBJ1-6; clone size: .; V gene: TRBV5-6; D gene: TRBD1; CDR3 protein: CASSLRTGRGNSPLHF; CDR3 DNA: TGTGCCAGCAGCTTACGGACAGGGCGCGGTAATTCACCCCTCCACTTT
J gene: TRBJ2-3; clone size: once; V gene: TRBV6-1; D gene: TRBD1; CDR3 protein: CASSDGQGNTDTQYF; CDR3 DNA: TGTGCCAGCAGTGACGGACAGGGAAACACAGATACGCAGTATTTT
J gene: TRBJ2-5; clone size: .; V gene: TRBV2; D gene: .; CDR3 protein: CASIFGVAETQYF; CDR3 DNA: TGTGCCAGCATCTTCGGGGTGGCAGAGACCCAGTACTTC
J gene: TRBJ1-1; clone size: .; V gene: TRBV6-2/TRBV6-3; D gene: .; CDR3 protein: CASTPERSTEAFF; CDR3 DNA: TGTGCCAGCACCCCAGAACGTAGCACTGAAGCTTTCTTT
J gene: TRBJ1-6; clone size: .; V gene: TRBV27; D gene: .; CDR3 protein: CASSPFSGASSPLHF; CDR3 DNA: TGTGCCAGCAGTCCTTTCTCAGGGGCCTCATCACCCCTCCACTTT
J gene: TRBJ1-6; clone size: few; V gene: TRBV3-1/TRBV3-2; D gene: .; CDR3 protein: CASSPSLNSPLHF; CDR3 DNA: TGTGCCAGCAGCCCTTCCTTGAATTCACCCCTCCACTTT
J gene: TRBJ2-3; clone size: .; V gene: TRBV18; D gene: .; CDR3 protein: CASSRRGLTDTQYF; CDR3 DNA: TGTGCCAGCTCCCGCAGGGGCTTAACAGATACGCAGTATTTT
J gene: TRBJ2-7; clone size: .; V gene: TRBV2; D gene: .; CDR3 protein: CASSEPLRTAIEQYF; CDR3 DNA: TGTGCCAGCAGTGAACCCCTACGGACAGCCATCGAGCAGTACTTC
J gene: TRBJ1-6; clone size: .; V gene: TRBV7-2; D gene: TRBD1; CDR3 protein: CASSADRAPLHF; CDR3 DNA: TGTGCCAGCAGTGCCGACAGGGCCCCCCTCCACTTT
J gene: TRBJ2-7; clone size: .; V gene: TRBV11-2; D gene: TRBD2; CDR3 protein: CASSPGSGGYEQYF; CDR3 DNA: TGTGCCAGCAGCCCCGGGAGCGGGGGCTACGAGCAGTACTTC
J gene: TRBJ2-7; clone size: .; V gene: TRBV2; D gene: TRBD1; CDR3 protein: CASTGDRFSYEQYF; CDR3 DNA: TGTGCCAGCACCGGGGACAGGTTTTCCTACGAGCAGTACTTC
J gene: TRBJ2-5; clone size: .; V gene: TRBV6-1; D gene: TRBD1; CDR3 protein: CASSEAGGTGQETQYF; CDR3 DNA: TGTGCCAGCAGTGAAGCGGGGGGGACAGGGCAAGAGACCCAGTACTTC